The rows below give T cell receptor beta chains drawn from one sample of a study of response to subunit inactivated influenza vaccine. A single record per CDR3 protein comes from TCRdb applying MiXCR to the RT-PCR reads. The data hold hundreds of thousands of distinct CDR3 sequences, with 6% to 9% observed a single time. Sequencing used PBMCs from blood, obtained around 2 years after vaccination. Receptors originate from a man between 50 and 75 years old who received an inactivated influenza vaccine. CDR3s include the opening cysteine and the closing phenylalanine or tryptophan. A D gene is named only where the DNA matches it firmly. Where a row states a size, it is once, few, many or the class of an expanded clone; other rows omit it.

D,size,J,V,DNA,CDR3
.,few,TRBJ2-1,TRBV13,TGTGCCAGCAGCCCACATATAGCCAATGAGCAGTTCTTC,CASSPHIANEQFF
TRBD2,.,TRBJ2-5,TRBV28,TGTGCCAGCAGTGCAAGGCTGGGACTAGCGGGAGTGAAGACCCAGTACTTC,CASSARLGLAGVKTQYF
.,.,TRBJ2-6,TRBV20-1,TGCAGTGCACCAGTACGGGGACAATCCGGGGCCGACGTCCTGACTTTC,CSAPVRGQSGADVLTF
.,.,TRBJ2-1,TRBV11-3,TGTGCCAGCAGCTTGTCGGGAGAGGCCTACAATGAGCAGTTCTTC,CASSLSGEAYNEQFF
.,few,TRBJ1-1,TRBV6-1,TGTGCCAGCAGTCCTCAGGTGGGGAACACTGAAGCTTTCTTT,CASSPQVGNTEAFF
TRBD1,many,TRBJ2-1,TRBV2,TGTGCCAGCAGTCCGGGACAGGGATTTTACAATGAGCAGTTCTTC,CASSPGQGFYNEQFF
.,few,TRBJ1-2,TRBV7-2,TGTGCCAGCAGCTTTGTGGGGAAGGCTGGCTACACCTTC,CASSFVGKAGYTF
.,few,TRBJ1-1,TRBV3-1,TGTGCCAGCACAGCCGGGGGAAACACTGAAGCTTTCTTT,CASTAGGNTEAFF
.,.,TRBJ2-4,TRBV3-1,TGTGCCAGCAGCCAGACACTAGCCAAAAACATTCAGTACTTC,CASSQTLAKNIQYF
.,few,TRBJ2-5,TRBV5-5,TGTGCCAGCAGAGGGGAGGTAATTGAGACCCAGTACTTC,CASRGEVIETQYF
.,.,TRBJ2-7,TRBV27,TGTGCCAGCAGTTTGACATTTGGTGCAAGCGAGCAGTACTTC,CASSLTFGASEQYF
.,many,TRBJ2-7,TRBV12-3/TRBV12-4,TGTGCCAGCAGTTTGTCCCCGCGCGACGAGCAGTACTTC,CASSLSPRDEQYF
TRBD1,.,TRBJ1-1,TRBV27,TGTGCCAGCAGCCTACAGGGGAGGTTCACTGAAGCTTTCTTT,CASSLQGRFTEAFF
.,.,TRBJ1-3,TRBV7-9,TGTGCCAGCAGCTTTGATCGTTACGGACGCTCTGGAAACACCATATATTTT,CASSFDRYGRSGNTIYF
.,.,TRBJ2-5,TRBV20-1,TGCAGTGCTAGTATAGAGACCCAGTACTTC,CSASIETQYF
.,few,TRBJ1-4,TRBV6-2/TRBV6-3,TGTGCCAGCAGTTACCTCCAGGGCGGAAAACTGTTTTTT,CASSYLQGGKLFF
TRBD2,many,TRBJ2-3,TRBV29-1,TGCAGCGTTGGGACTAGCGGAGCCCTGGGAGATACGCAGTATTTT,CSVGTSGALGDTQYF
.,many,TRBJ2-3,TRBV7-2,TGTGCCAGCAGCTTGCAGTCAGTGTTGACAGATACGCAGTATTTT,CASSLQSVLTDTQYF
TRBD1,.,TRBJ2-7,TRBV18,TGTGCCAGCTCACTCAACGAGGGGGCGGGCGAGCAGTACTTC,CASSLNEGAGEQYF
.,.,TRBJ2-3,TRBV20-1,TGCAGTGCTAGAGGGGGCACTAGCAGCGCAGATACGCAGTATTTT,CSARGGTSSADTQYF
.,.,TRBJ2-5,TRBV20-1,TGCAGTGCCCAATCCCAGAAGGACCGCTTAGGTGGCCAGTACTTC,CSAQSQKDRLGGQYF
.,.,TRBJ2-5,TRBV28,TGTGCCAGCATGGGCTCAGACCCGGATCAGACCCAGTACTTC,CASMGSDPDQTQYF
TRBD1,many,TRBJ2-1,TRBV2,TGTGCCAGCAGTGAAGTGTGGGACAGGGGGCTTAATGAGCAGTTCTTC,CASSEVWDRGLNEQFF
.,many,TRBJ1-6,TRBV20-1,TGCAGTGCTAGACGTGCCCAGGGGTATTCACCCCTCCACTTT,CSARRAQGYSPLHF
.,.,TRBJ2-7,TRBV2,TGTGCCAGCAGTGCGCGCGAGCAGTACTTC,CASSAREQYF
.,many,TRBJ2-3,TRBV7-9,TGTGCCAGCAGCACTGGACTTTGGGCGACGCAGTATTTT,CASSTGLWATQYF
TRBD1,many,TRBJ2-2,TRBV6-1,TGTGCCAGCAGCTCGGGACAGGGTAGGGCCGGGGAGCTGTTTTTT,CASSSGQGRAGELFF
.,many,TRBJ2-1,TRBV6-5,TGTGCCAGCAGTTATAGCCTAGTAAATGAGCAGTTCTTC,CASSYSLVNEQFF
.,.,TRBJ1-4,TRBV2,TGTGCCAGCGGGGGACAACCAAATGAAAAACTGTTTTTT,CASGGQPNEKLFF
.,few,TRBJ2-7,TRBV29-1,TGCAGCGTTGTGAAGAGGCACGAGCAGTACTTC,CSVVKRHEQYF
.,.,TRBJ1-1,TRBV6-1,TGTGCCAGCAGTGGGAACAGGGTTGCGAACACTGAAGCTTTCTTT,CASSGNRVANTEAFF
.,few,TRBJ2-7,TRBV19,TGTGCCAGTAGTATCTTAGGCTACTCCTACGAGCAGTACTTC,CASSILGYSYEQYF
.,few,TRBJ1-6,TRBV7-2,TGTGCCAGCAGCACCGGACAGTATAATTCACCCCTCCACTTT,CASSTGQYNSPLHF
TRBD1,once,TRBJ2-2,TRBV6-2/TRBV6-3,TGTGCCAGCAGGGACAGGGGAAACGGGGAGCTGTTTTTT,CASRDRGNGELFF
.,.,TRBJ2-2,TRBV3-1,TGTGCCAGCAGCCCACCCCGGACAGTGAACACCGGGGAGCTGTTTTTT,CASSPPRTVNTGELFF
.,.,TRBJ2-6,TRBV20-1,TGCAGTGCTTCCCAATGGGGGGCCAACGTCCTGACTTTC,CSASQWGANVLTF
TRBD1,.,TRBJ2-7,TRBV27,TGTGCCAGCAGTCCCGGGACAGGGCGTAATTCCGAGCAGTACTTC,CASSPGTGRNSEQYF
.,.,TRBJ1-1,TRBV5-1,TGCGCCAGCAGCTTGGCCCCCACTCGGACAGTTGAAGCTTTCTTT,CASSLAPTRTVEAFF
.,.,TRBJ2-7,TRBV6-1,TGTGCCAGCAGTCGGACTCCCACCTACGAGCAGTACTTC,CASSRTPTYEQYF
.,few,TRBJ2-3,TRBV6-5,TGTGCCAGCAGTTACCCAGCGGGTACGCAGTATTTT,CASSYPAGTQYF